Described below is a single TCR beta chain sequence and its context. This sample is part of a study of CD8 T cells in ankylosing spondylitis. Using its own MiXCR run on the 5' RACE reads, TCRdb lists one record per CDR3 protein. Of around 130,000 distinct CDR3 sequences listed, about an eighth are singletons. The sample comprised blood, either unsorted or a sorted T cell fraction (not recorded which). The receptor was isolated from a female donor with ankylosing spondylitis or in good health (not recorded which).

DNA of the CDR3: TGTGCCAGCACCTACCGGGACAGGCACTACGAGCAGTACTTC. Translated: CASTYRDRHYEQYF. The chain combines TRBV28 with TRBJ2-7; the match to TRBD1 covers 8 bases. Germline values: CDR1 MDHEN, CDR2 SYDVKM. After removal of 7 bases from V and 3 bases from J, the junction contained 8 bases not matched to a gene. This CDR3 region has 14 residues.